The 4 T cell receptor beta chains in this list originate from one sample, sequenced in a study of T cells after somatic rescue of genetic block. Here immunoSEQ multiplex PCR was the method, and the copy in TCRdb shows in-frame clones only, minus some. This table holds 10,000 to 15,000 clones, 60% to 85% found once. The specimen was peripheral blood mononuclear cells (PBMCs). All receptors come from a boy between 10 and 17 years old.

The J gene is TRBJ2-1, the V gene TRBV9; 11 nucleotides match TRBD2. Trimming took 0 bases from V and 9 from J; bases not matched to a gene: 5. The germline gives CDR1 SGDLS, CDR2 YYNGEE. The CDR3 contains 15 residues. As DNA, the CDR3 is TGTGCCAGCAGCGTAGGGCTAGCGGGAGGAAGTGAGCAGTTCTTC. Its translation is CASSVGLAGGSEQFF.

This chain connects TRBV5-1 to TRBJ1-3, with 7 bases fitting TRBD1. Germline lookup yields CDR1 SGHRS and CDR2 YFSETQ. The CDR3 is made up of 15 amino acids. V trimming: 4 bases; J trimming: 0 bases; junction bases outside the gene matches: 4. The CDR3 sequence is CASSDRVSSGNTIYF. The CDR3 DNA reads as TGCGCCAGCAGCGACAGGGTCAGCTCTGGAAACACCATATATTTT.

J is TRBJ2-6 and V is TRBV29-1, with a possible D match to TRBD1 (6 bases). The germline V and J ends were trimmed by 7 bases and 1 base, with 8 bases remaining between them. There are 13 residues in the CDR3. Per germline, CDR1 SQVTM and CDR2 ANQGSEA. CDR3 residues: CSAGVSGANVLTF. The CDR3 DNA reads as TGCAGCGCAGGGGTTTCTGGGGCCAACGTCCTGACTTTC.

This clone was counted a few times. V usage is TRBV6-6 and J usage is TRBJ2-2; tentative D call: TRBD2 (6 bases). Per germline, CDR1 MNHNY and CDR2 SVGAGI (reference sequence). There are 13 residues in the CDR3. Trimming took 6 bases from V and 7 from J, leaving 12 bases between them. The CDR3 DNA reads TGTGCCAGCAGCCCCGGGCGGGGCGGGGAGCTGTTTTTT. Amino acids: CASSPGRGGELFF.